These 15 T cell receptor beta chains originate from one sample sequenced in a study of read filtering for tumor transcriptome and immune sequencing. Molecular barcoded adaptors covering alpha/delta and beta/gamma chains were used on about 0.4 ug RNA. From the reads, TCRdb called clonotypes with MiXCR, one entry per CDR3 protein. In the table there are approximately 57,000 distinct CDR3 sequences, approximately 13% of which are singletons. What was sequenced was a population of CD138-negative cells sorted from bone marrow. The receptors here all came from a donor aged 40 or older with multiple myeloma.

This clonotype was recorded many times. The chain couples TRBV20-1 to TRBJ1-2; D uncertain. CDR1 DFQATT and CDR2 SNEGSKA come from the germline V gene (reference sequence). Trimming shortened V by 1 base and J by 5 bases, and 11 bases separated the two germline ends. The CDR3 runs to 13 residues. The CDR3 loop reads CSARVPGGYGYTF. In DNA form, the CDR3 reads TGCAGTGCTAGAGTGCCGGGAGGTTATGGCTACACCTTC.

This clonotype was counted ten times or more. The chain joins TRBV7-2 to TRBJ1-3; D ambiguous. The length of the CDR3 is 16 residues. Looked up from germline, CDR1 is SGHTA and CDR2 is FQGNSA. Deletions cut 4 bases from V and 0 bases from J, with 13 bases between. CDR3 in amino acids: CASSSRVGSSGNTIYF. DNA for the CDR3: TGTGCCAGCAGCTCCAGAGTGGGGAGCTCTGGAAACACCATATATTTT.

This rearrangement joins TRBV30 to TRBJ1-5, with D possibly being TRBD1 (6 bases). Trimming took 5 bases from V and 1 from J, leaving 9 bases between them. In germline, CDR1 is GTSNPN, CDR2 SVGIG (reference sequence). CDR3 length: 13 amino acids. CDR3 nucleotides: TGTGCCTGGGGGGGGCGGAGCAATCAGCCCCAGCATTTT. Its translation is CAWGGRSNQPQHF. Complete variable domain (other parts from reference TRBV30 and TRBJ1-5): SQTIHQWPATLVQPVGSPLSLECTVEGTSNPNLYWYRQAAGRGLQLLFYSVGIGQISSEVPQNLSASRPQDRQFILSSKKLLLSDSGFYLCAWGGRSNQPQHFGDGTRLSIL.

The sample holds many counts of this clonotype. This chain joins TRBV5-1 and TRBJ1-2; maybe TRBD1 (6 bases). Germline-derived CDR1 and CDR2 are SGHRS and YFSETQ. Deletions cut 4 bases from V and 3 bases from J, with 13 bases between. The CDR3 has 14 amino acids. The CDR3 nucleotides read TGCGCCAGCAGCCGGGACGGGGGCGACTATGGCTACACCTTC. Amino acid sequence: CASSRDGGDYGYTF.

This clonotype was counted many times. This rearrangement joins TRBV20-1 to TRBJ2-7; possible D gene TRBD2, 5 bases. Germline assignment: CDR1 DFQATT and CDR2 SNEGSKA (reference sequence). CDR3 length: 11 residues. Trimming pared 5 bases from V and 5 bases from J, leaving 10 bases between. The CDR3, as DNA: TGCAGTGCTGCGCCGAGGGACGAGCAGTACTTC. Protein: CSAAPRDEQYF.

This clonotype has ten or more counts. This rearrangement joins TRBV4-1 to TRBJ2-7; 8 bases are shared with TRBD1. This CDR3 is built from 15 residues. V lost 4 bases, J lost 2 bases, and 7 bases stayed unmatched. The germline CDR1 and CDR2 sequences are MGHRA and YSYEKL. The CDR3 DNA is TGCGCCAGCAGCCGACAAGGGGACAGGACCTACGAGCAGTACTTC. This gives the protein CASSRQGDRTYEQYF.

In its sample, this clonotype was seen many times. This sequence joins TRBV4-1 and TRBJ2-3; TRBD2 matches 7 bases. Unmatched junction bases numbered 5, after V lost 3 bases and J lost 2 bases. The CDR3 covers 15 residues. Germline V lookup: CDR1 MGHRA, CDR2 YSYEKL. The CDR3, as DNA: TGCGCCAGCAGCCATCCAGCGGGGAACACAGATACGCAGTATTTT. Residues: CASSHPAGNTDTQYF.

About this clonotype: One base away lies a much larger clone, so this may be a sequencing read error. V gene TRBV12-3 or TRBV12-4 combines with J gene TRBJ2-7; 7 bases fit TRBD2. The CDR3 loop spans 15 amino acids. V dropped 3 bases and J dropped 0; count of bases not matched to a gene: 5. In DNA, the CDR3 is TGTGCCAGCAGTTTTGAGGGAGGGGACTCCTACGAGCAGTACTTC. Encoded protein: CASSFEGGDSYEQYF.

The rearrangement joins TRBV7-3 to TRBJ1-5; D is perhaps TRBD1 (6 bases). With 5 bases removed from V and 4 bases from J, the gap between germline ends came to 15 bases. CDR1 and CDR2 (germline): SGHTA, FQGTGA. The CDR3 spans 15 residues. The CDR3 DNA follows: TGTGCCAGCAGCCCTACGGGGGCTAATAATCAGCCCCAGCATTTT. Its protein product is CASSPTGANNQPQHF.

Ten or more counts support this clonotype. J is TRBJ2-3 and V is TRBV5-1; the D call may be TRBD1 or TRBD2 (5 bases each). This CDR3 comprises 15 residues. CDR1 is SGHRS and CDR2 is YFSETQ in the germline V gene. V dropped 0 bases and J dropped 4 bases, with 12 bases sitting between them. The CDR3 coding sequence is TGCGCCAGCAGCTTGGACGGACTGGGGGCAGATACGCAGTATTTT. Translation gives CASSLDGLGADTQYF.

This clonotype was picked up many times. A much larger clonotype is one base distant, so this may be a read error. The chain is built from TRBV9 and TRBJ2-1, with TRBD1 identical over 9 bases. CDR1 and CDR2 (germline): SGDLS, YYNGEE. The CDR3 is 14 residues long. V was pared by 7 bases and J by 4 bases, with 6 bases of the junction left unmatched. The CDR3 DNA reads as TGTGCCAGCGGCACCGGGACAGGGTACAATGAGCAGTTCTTC. Translating it yields CASGTGTGYNEQFF.

As to this clonotype: The CDR3 carries no conserved terminal phenylalanine or tryptophan, so it likely arises from a read error. V gene TRBV7-9 combines with J gene TRBJ1-1, with D uncertain. Germline V gene sequence: CDR1 SEHNR, CDR2 FQNEAQ (reference sequence). V gave up 1 base and J gave up 8 bases, with 11 bases separating them. The CDR3 has 13 amino acids. DNA of the CDR3: TGTGCCAGCAGCTTAGATGGGTACGCGGAAGCTTTCTCT. It codes for CASSLDGYAEAFS.

Comments on this clonotype: A read error may explain this, as a much larger clone is one base away. V and J are TRBV18 and TRBJ1-1, with D possibly TRBD1 on 6 matching bases. Germline CDR1 reads KGHSH; CDR2 reads LQKENI. There are 13 residues in the CDR3. V gave up 11 bases and J gave up 2 bases, with 15 bases separating them. The CDR3 DNA sequence: TGTGCCTGCTTCGGACAGATTAACACTGAAGCTTTCTTT. Amino acids: CACFGQINTEAFF.

The chain carries TRBV7-9 and TRBJ2-5, with D perhaps TRBD2 (5 bases). Germline V lookup: CDR1 SEHNR, CDR2 FQNEAQ (reference sequence). Trimming shortened V by 2 bases and J by 4 bases, and 11 bases separated the two germline ends. There are 14 residues in the CDR3. This CDR3 reads CASSLIASPETQYF. In DNA form, the CDR3 reads TGTGCCAGCAGCTTAATAGCTAGCCCAGAGACCCAGTACTTC. The whole variable domain, remainder taken from reference TRBV7-9 and TRBJ2-5, is DTGVSQNPRHKITKRGQNVTFRCDPISEHNRLYWYRQTLGQGPEFLTYFQNEAQLEKSRLLSDRFSAERPKGSFSTLEIQRTEQGDSAMYLCASSLIASPETQYFGPGTRLLVL.

The V call is TRBV11-2, the J call TRBJ2-1, with unresolved D. Germline V gene sequence: CDR1 SGHAT, CDR2 FQNNGV. Trimming removed 2 bases at V and 5 bases at J, with 7 bases between. The CDR3 totals 13 residues. The CDR3 here is CASSLSRNNEQFF. As DNA, the CDR3 is TGTGCCAGCAGCTTAAGTAGGAACAATGAGCAGTTCTTC.